The 26 T cell receptor beta chains presented below share a single source sample, sequenced in a study of radiation and T cells in renal cell carcinoma. Treatment given: treatment-naive control, cytoreductive nephrectomy. Only in-frame clones appear in the TCRdb table, and some are missing; sequencing was by immunoSEQ multiplex PCR. The sample holds about 23,000 clones, 45% to 70% seen once. Specimen: tumor tissue, collected from a patient whose treatment was nephrectomy without radiotherapy. These receptors all stem from a human donor with renal cell carcinoma.

The CDR3 protein is CASSPYQTGTEAFF. The CDR3 DNA reads TGTGCCAGCTCACCATATCAGACAGGGACTGAAGCTTTCTTT. The gene calls are TRBV18 and TRBJ1-1; the match to TRBD1 covers 7 bases. The CDR3 consists of 14 residues. Germline V gene lookup returns CDR1 KGHSH and CDR2 LQKENI. J was trimmed by 5 bases and V by 2 bases; bases with no gene match: 5. Combining the CDR3 with reference TRBV18 and TRBJ1-1 gives the whole variable domain NAGVMQNPRHLVRRRGQEARLRCSPMKGHSHVYWYRQLPEEGLKFMVYLQKENIIDESGMPKERFSAEFPKEGPSILRIQQVVRGDSAAYFCASSPYQTGTEAFFGQGTRLTVV.

The gene calls are TRBV29-1 and TRBJ1-1; unclear D gene. The CDR3 contains 10 residues. The germline V gene encodes CDR1 SQVTM and CDR2 ANQGSEA. V was pared by 4 bases and J by 6 bases, with 6 bases between. The CDR3 DNA reads as TGCAGCGTTGTTCACGCTGAAGCTTTCTTT. Translated, it gives CSVVHAEAFF.

The chain joins TRBV7-2 to TRBJ2-7, with D possibly being TRBD2 (5 bases). This CDR3 contains 16 residues. The V and J ends lost 6 bases and 3 bases respectively, with 21 bases between them. Germline loops: CDR1 SGHTA, CDR2 FQGNSA. Written as DNA, the CDR3 is TGTGCCAGCAGTTTGGGCGTCCGGGGAGAATTCTACGAGCAGTACTTC. Translation gives CASSLGVRGEFYEQYF. The whole variable domain, remainder taken from reference TRBV7-2 and TRBJ2-7, is GAGVSQSPSNKVTEKGKDVELRCDPISGHTALYWYRQSLGQGLEFLIYFQGNSAPDKSGLPSDRFSAERTGGSVSTLTIQRTQQEDSAVYLCASSLGVRGEFYEQYFGPGTRLTVT.

The chain links TRBV5-4 to TRBJ2-7, with D uncertain. Germline V gene lookup returns CDR1 SGHNT and CDR2 YYREEE (reference sequence). The length of the CDR3 is 14 residues. The V and J ends lost 0 bases and 2 bases respectively, with 9 bases between them. The CDR3: CASSLDAFPYEQYF. The CDR3 nucleotides are TGTGCCAGCAGCTTGGACGCATTCCCCTACGAGCAGTACTTC.

V and J are TRBV5-6 and TRBJ2-2; tentatively, D is TRBD2 (6 bases). Trimming removed 2 bases from V and 6 bases from J, with 14 bases in between. The germline V gene encodes CDR1 SGHDT and CDR2 YYEEEE. The CDR3 has 15 residues. Here the CDR3 DNA reads TGTGCCAGCAGCTTAGGAGGGCGCCGCCCCGGGGAGCTGTTTTTT. The encoded protein is CASSLGGRRPGELFF.

This sequence joins TRBV18 and TRBJ1-4; 7 bases are a match to TRBD1. Germline V lookup: CDR1 KGHSH, CDR2 LQKENI. The CDR3 length is 14 residues. Trimming removed 3 bases from V and 7 bases from J; junction bases left unmatched: 5. Written as DNA, the CDR3 is TGTGCCAGCTCACCTGAGACAGGGACTGAAAAACTGTTTTTT. Translation: CASSPETGTEKLFF.

V gene TRBV11-2 combines with J gene TRBJ2-7; 7 bases map to TRBD1. Unmatched junction bases numbered 15, after V lost 5 bases and J lost 5 bases. Germline CDR1 is SGHAT and CDR2 is FQNNGV. The CDR3 has 16 amino acids. The DNA of the CDR3 is TGTGCCAGCAGCACCATAGGGGGCACAGCCGCCCACGAGCAGTACTTC. Protein product: CASSTIGGTAAHEQYF.

V is TRBV11-2 and J is TRBJ2-3; TRBD1 is a possible D gene (5 bases). Germline V gives CDR1 SGHAT, CDR2 FQNNGV. The V and J ends lost 5 bases and 4 bases respectively, with 16 bases between them. The CDR3 is 15 residues long. The CDR3 bases are TGTGCCAGCAGCCCGCCTTGGGCCAGGGCAGATACGCAGTATTTT. It is translated as CASSPPWARADTQYF.

In its sample, this clone was seen a few times. The V call is TRBV5-1, the J call TRBJ1-1, with D perhaps matching TRBD1 (5 bases). This CDR3 is 14 amino acids long. Germline-derived CDR1 and CDR2 are SGHRS and YFSETQ. V lost 3 bases and J lost 1, with 10 bases in between. In nucleotides, the CDR3 is TGCGCCAGCAGCTCGGACGGACAGAACACTGAAGCTTTCTTT. The encoded protein is CASSSDGQNTEAFF.

This sequence joins TRBV30 and TRBJ1-3, with 7 nucleotides matching TRBD1. Germline trimming cut 2 bases from V and 4 bases from J; bases unmatched to any gene: 2. The CDR3 loop spans 13 amino acids. The germline gives CDR1 GTSNPN, CDR2 SVGIG (reference sequence). For the CDR3, the DNA is TGTGCCTGGAGTACAGGGGACGGAAACACCATATATTTT. Amino acid sequence: CAWSTGDGNTIYF.

This clone has a handful of counts. The rearrangement uses TRBV9 and TRBJ1-6; 7 nucleotides align to TRBD1. Germline loops: CDR1 SGDLS, CDR2 YYNGEE. This CDR3 comprises 14 residues. V dropped 0 bases and J dropped 8; count of bases not matched to a gene: 2. The CDR3 nucleotides are TGTGCCAGCAGCGTAGGGCAGGGGGATTCACCCCTCCACTTT. Protein product: CASSVGQGDSPLHF.

This sequence joins TRBV29-1 and TRBJ2-5, with 13 bases that match TRBD2. Germline V gene data show CDR1 as SQVTM and CDR2 as ANQGSEA. CDR3 length equals 16 residues. J lost 2 bases, V lost 4 bases, and 7 bases had no gene match. The CDR3 DNA reads TGCAGCGTTGTGGGACTAGCGGGGACTACACAAGAGACCCAGTACTTC. Translated, it gives CSVVGLAGTTQETQYF.

The chain couples TRBV6-1 to TRBJ2-2; 11 bases are a match to TRBD2. The V segment lost 4 bases and the J segment 0 bases; nucleotides outside the gene matches: 10. The CDR3 is made up of 19 amino acids. Germline V CDR1 and CDR2: MNHNS, SASEGT. CDR3 nucleotide sequence: TGTGCCAGCAGTGTTACCGGGACTAGCGGTTTCGCGAACACCGGGGAGCTGTTTTTT. Its protein product is CASSVTGTSGFANTGELFF.

The chain recombines TRBV6-6 with TRBJ1-2; D possibly corresponds to TRBD1 (5 bases). Per the germline V gene, CDR1 is MNHNY and CDR2 is SVGAGI (reference sequence). The V end was cut by 5 bases, the J end by 4 bases, with 11 bases between. This CDR3 contains 13 residues. CDR3 amino acids: CASSRQSLYGYTF. The CDR3 DNA sequence: TGTGCCAGCAGTCGACAGAGCCTCTATGGCTACACCTTC.

The rearrangement links TRBV29-1 to TRBJ1-2, with 9 bases that match TRBD1. The CDR3 contains 12 residues. CDR1 is SQVTM, CDR2 ANQGSEA, per germline. Written as DNA, the CDR3 is TGCACCGAGGACAGGGGTCTGGACGGCTACACCTTC. Translating gives CTEDRGLDGYTF.

V is TRBV10-3 and J is TRBJ1-5; D unresolved. Germline CDR1 reads ENHRY; CDR2 reads SYGVKD. The CDR3 contains 16 residues. The ends were cut back, 0 bases at V and 3 bases at J, with 12 bases in the middle. The CDR3 DNA follows: TGTGCCATCAGTGAGTCTTTTGGGCAGAACAATCAGCCCCAGCATTTT. Translation gives CAISESFGQNNQPQHF.

The chain has TRBV25-1 and TRBJ2-3; TRBD2 matches at 7 bases. Losses at the gene ends were 4 bases for V and 7 bases for J; bases not matched to a gene: 11. CDR3 length equals 15 residues. CDR1 is MGHDK and CDR2 is SYGVNS in the germline V gene. CDR3 nucleotide sequence: TGTGCCAGCAGTGCCTACCAAGCGGGGAGTAATACGCAGTATTTT. As protein: CASSAYQAGSNTQYF.

V gene TRBV29-1 combines with J gene TRBJ1-2; perhaps TRBD1 as D (5 bases). The CDR3 has 16 residues. Trimming took 8 bases from V and 0 from J, leaving 22 bases between them. Germline V lookup: CDR1 SQVTM, CDR2 ANQGSEA. Here the CDR3 DNA reads TGCAGCAATCGGGACCTATCAAAGGAAGCTAACTATGGCTACACCTTC. It yields the protein CSNRDLSKEANYGYTF.

This clone was detected only once. The chain employs TRBV29-1 and TRBJ1-2; D not resolved. The V end lost 3 bases, the J end lost 7 bases, and 12 bases lay between the germline ends. Germline CDR1 is SQVTM and CDR2 is ANQGSEA. The CDR3 loop spans 12 amino acids. The CDR3 nucleotides are TGCAGCGTTGAGGAAATGGACGTTGGCTACACCTTC. This translates into CSVEEMDVGYTF.

This sequence joins TRBV18 and TRBJ1-2, with no clear D. Per germline, CDR1 KGHSH and CDR2 LQKENI. This CDR3 has 12 residues. Trimming shortened V by 2 bases and J by 8 bases, and 9 bases separated the two germline ends. The CDR3 DNA reads as TGTGCCAGCTCACCAAGAGTGCGCGGCTACACCTTC. Protein product: CASSPRVRGYTF.

The chain couples TRBV7-9 to TRBJ1-4; a possible D gene is TRBD1 (6 bases). The CDR3 spans 14 residues. Trimming took 4 bases from V and 3 from J, leaving 9 bases between them. The V gene's germline CDR1 is SEHNR and CDR2 FQNEAQ (reference sequence). The CDR3 loop reads CASSSQGPNEKLFF. The CDR3 DNA reads as TGTGCCAGCAGCTCACAGGGCCCTAATGAAAAACTGTTTTTT.

The rearrangement links TRBV15 to TRBJ1-3; perhaps TRBD1 as D (6 bases). The CDR3 spans 15 residues. With 4 bases removed from V and 3 bases from J, the gap between germline ends came to 13 bases. Germline lookup yields CDR1 LNHNV and CDR2 YYDKDF (reference sequence). In DNA, the CDR3 is TGTGCCACCAGCACCCGGACAGTAATTGGAAACACCATATATTTT. It specifies CATSTRTVIGNTIYF.

The chain has TRBV9 and TRBJ1-1; unclear D gene. CDR3 length: 13 amino acids. Germline V gives CDR1 SGDLS, CDR2 YYNGEE. V was cut by 2 bases and J by 7 bases, with 12 bases left in between. In DNA form, the CDR3 reads TGTGCCAGCAGCGTTAGTCCCTTCAGTGAAGCTTTCTTT. Protein: CASSVSPFSEAFF. Full variable domain (rest looked up from reference TRBV9 and TRBJ1-1): DSGVTQTPKHLITATGQRVTLRCSPRSGDLSVYWYQQSLDQGLQFLIQYYNGEERAKGNILERFSAQQFPDLHSELNLSSLELGDSALYFCASSVSPFSEAFFGQGTRLTVV.

The rearrangement links TRBV6-6 to TRBJ1-5; D gene unclear. From germline, CDR1 is MNHNY and CDR2 SVGAGI (reference sequence). Trimming took 2 bases from V and 7 from J, leaving 15 bases between them. The CDR3 contains 15 residues. As DNA, the CDR3 is TGTGCCAGCAGTTACACGGCCTCACCAGAGCAGCCCCAGCATTTT. Amino acid sequence: CASSYTASPEQPQHF.

The chain is built from TRBV6-5 and TRBJ2-1, with 8 positions matching TRBD2. The CDR3 is 13 amino acids. The V and J ends lost 7 bases and 7 bases, in that order; junction bases with no gene match: 6. CDR1 MNHEY and CDR2 SVGAGI come from the germline V gene. CDR3 protein: CASTGGGRNEQFF. DNA of the CDR3: TGTGCCAGCACTGGCGGGGGGCGTAATGAGCAGTTCTTC.

The V call is TRBV6-1, the J call TRBJ1-1; D ambiguous. Deletions cut 1 base from V and 1 base from J, with 7 bases between. The CDR3 has 14 residues. Germline assignment: CDR1 MNHNS and CDR2 SASEGT. The CDR3 DNA reads TGTGCCAGCAGTGAAGAGATGGGGAACACTGAAGCTTTCTTT. It codes for CASSEEMGNTEAFF.